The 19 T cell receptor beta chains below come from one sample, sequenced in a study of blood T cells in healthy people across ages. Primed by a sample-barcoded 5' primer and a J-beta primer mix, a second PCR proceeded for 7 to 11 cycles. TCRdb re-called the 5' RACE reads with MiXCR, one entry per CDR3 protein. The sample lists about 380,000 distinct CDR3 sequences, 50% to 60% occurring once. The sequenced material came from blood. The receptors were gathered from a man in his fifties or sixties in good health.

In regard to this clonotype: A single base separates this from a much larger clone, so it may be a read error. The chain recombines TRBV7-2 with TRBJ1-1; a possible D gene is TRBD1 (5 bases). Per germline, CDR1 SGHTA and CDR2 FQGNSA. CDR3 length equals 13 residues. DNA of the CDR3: TGTGCCGGCAGGCGACAGCCCCCTGACGAAGCTTTCTTT. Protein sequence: CAGRRQPPDEAFF.

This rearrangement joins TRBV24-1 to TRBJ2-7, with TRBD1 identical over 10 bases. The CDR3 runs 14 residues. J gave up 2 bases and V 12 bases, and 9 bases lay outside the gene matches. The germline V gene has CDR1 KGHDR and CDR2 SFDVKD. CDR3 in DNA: TGTGCCGCACAACCCGGGACAGGGGCCTACGAGCAGTACTTC. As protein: CAAQPGTGAYEQYF.

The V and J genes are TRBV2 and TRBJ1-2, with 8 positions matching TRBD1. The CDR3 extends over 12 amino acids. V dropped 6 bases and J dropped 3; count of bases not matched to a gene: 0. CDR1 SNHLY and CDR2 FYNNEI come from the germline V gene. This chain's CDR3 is CASRDRDYGYTF. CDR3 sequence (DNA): TGTGCCAGCAGGGACAGGGACTATGGCTACACCTTC.

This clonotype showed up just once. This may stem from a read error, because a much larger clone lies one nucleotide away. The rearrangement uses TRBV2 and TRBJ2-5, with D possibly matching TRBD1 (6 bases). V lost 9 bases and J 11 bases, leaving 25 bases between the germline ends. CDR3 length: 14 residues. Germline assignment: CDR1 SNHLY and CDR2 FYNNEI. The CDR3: CASPAGEINNEQYF. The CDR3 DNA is TGTGCCAGTCCCGCAGGGGAGATAAACAATGAGCAGTACTTC. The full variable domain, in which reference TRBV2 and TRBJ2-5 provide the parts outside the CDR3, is EPEVTQTPSHQVTQMGQEVILRCVPISNHLYFYWYRQILGQKVEFLVSFYNNEISEKSEIFDDQFSVERPDGSNFTLKIRSTKLEDSAMYFCASPAGEINNEQYFGPGTRLLVL.

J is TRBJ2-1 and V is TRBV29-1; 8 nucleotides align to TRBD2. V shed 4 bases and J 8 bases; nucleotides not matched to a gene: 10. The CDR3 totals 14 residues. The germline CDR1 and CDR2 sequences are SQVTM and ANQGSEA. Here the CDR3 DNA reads TGCAGCGTTGTCCCGGTCGGGGGGGTTTATGAGCAGTTCTTC. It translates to CSVVPVGGVYEQFF.

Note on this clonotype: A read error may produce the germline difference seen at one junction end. The DNA for the CDR3 is TGTGCTAGCAGCGCCCAGGGTATCCAGCCCCAGCATTTT. As protein: CASSAQGIQPQHF. The chain has TRBV27 and TRBJ1-5; maybe TRBD1 (5 bases). The CDR3 extends over 13 amino acids. Germline values: CDR1 MNHEY, CDR2 SMNVEV (reference sequence).

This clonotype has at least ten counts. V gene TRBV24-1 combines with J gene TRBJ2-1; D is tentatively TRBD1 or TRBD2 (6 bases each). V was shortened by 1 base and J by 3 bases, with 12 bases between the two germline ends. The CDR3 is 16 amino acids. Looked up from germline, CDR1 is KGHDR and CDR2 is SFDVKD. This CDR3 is CATSDFGRGGYNEQFF. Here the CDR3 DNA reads TGTGCCACCAGTGATTTCGGCAGGGGAGGCTACAATGAGCAGTTCTTC.

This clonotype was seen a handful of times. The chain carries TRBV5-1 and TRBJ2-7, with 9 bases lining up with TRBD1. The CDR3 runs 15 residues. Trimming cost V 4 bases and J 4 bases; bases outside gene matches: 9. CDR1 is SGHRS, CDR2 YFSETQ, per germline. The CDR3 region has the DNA TGCGCCAGCAGCGCGGACGGGACAGGGAATTACGAGCAGTACTTC. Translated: CASSADGTGNYEQYF.

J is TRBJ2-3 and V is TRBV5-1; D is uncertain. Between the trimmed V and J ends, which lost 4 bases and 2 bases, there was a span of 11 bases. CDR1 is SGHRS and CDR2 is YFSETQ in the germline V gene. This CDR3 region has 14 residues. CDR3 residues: CASSLTAPTDTQYF. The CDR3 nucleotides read TGCGCCAGCAGCCTGACGGCACCCACAGATACGCAGTATTTT.

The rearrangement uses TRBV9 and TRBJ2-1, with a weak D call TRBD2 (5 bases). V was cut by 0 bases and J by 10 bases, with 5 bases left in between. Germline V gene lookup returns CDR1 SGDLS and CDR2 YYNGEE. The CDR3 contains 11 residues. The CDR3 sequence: CASSVEREQFF. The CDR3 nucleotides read TGTGCCAGCAGCGTAGAGCGGGAGCAGTTCTTC.

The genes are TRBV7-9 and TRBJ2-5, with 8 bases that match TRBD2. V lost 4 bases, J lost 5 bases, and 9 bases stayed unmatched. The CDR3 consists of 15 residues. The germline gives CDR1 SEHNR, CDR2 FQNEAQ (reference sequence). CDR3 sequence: CASSSGGVYAETQYF. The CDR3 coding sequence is TGTGCCAGCAGCTCCGGGGGGGTGTACGCGGAGACCCAGTACTTC.

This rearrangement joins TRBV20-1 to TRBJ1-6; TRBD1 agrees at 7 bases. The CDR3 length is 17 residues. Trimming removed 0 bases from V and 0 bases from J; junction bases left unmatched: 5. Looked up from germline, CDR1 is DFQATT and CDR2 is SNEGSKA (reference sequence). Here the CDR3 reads CSARDLAGGSYNSPLHF. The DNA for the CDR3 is TGCAGTGCTAGAGATCTAGCAGGGGGCTCCTATAATTCACCCCTCCACTTT.

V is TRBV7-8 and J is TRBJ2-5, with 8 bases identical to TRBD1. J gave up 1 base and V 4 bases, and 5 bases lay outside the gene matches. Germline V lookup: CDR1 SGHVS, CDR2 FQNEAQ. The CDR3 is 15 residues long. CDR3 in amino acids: CASSSRGPPQETQYF. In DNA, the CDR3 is TGTGCCAGCAGCTCCAGGGGGCCCCCCCAAGAGACCCAGTACTTC.

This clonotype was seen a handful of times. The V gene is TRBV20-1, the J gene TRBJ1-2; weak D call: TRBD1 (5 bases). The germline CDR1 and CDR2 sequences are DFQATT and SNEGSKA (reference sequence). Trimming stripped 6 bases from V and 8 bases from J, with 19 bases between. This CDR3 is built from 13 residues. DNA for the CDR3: TGCAGTGCGACCCCGGGACGGACTGCGGGCTACACCTTC. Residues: CSATPGRTAGYTF.

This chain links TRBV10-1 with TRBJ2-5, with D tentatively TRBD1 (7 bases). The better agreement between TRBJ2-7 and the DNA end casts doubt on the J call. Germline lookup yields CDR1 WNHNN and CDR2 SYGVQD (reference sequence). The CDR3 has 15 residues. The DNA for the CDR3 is TGCGCCAGCAGTGACGGGAGACAGGGACCTCTCGAGCAGTACTTC. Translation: CASSDGRQGPLEQYF.

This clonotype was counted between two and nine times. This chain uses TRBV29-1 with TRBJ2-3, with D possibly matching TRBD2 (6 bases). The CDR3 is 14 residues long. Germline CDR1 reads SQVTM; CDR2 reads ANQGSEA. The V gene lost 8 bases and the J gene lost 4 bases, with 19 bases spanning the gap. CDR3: CSSKAGMGADTQYF. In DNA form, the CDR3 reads TGCAGCTCTAAGGCGGGAATGGGGGCAGATACGCAGTATTTT.

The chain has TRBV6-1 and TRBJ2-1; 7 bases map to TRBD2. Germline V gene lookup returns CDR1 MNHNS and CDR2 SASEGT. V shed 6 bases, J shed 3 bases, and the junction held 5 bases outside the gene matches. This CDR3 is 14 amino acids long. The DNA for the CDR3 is TGTGCCAGCAGGCTAGCGGATTTCTACAATGAGCAGTTCTTC. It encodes CASRLADFYNEQFF.

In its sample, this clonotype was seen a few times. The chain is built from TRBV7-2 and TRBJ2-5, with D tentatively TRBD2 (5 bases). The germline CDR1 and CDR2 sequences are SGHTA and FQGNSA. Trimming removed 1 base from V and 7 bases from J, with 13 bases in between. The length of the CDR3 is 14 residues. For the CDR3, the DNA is TGTGCCAGCAGCTTAGGGCCCGGGGAAGGGACCCAGTACTTC. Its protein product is CASSLGPGEGTQYF.

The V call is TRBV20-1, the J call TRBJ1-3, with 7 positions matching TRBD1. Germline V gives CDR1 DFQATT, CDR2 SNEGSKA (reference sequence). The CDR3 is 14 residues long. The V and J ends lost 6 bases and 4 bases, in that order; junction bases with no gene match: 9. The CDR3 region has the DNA TGCAGTGCAAAAGACAGGGCTGGGGGAAACACCATATATTTT. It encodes CSAKDRAGGNTIYF.